This T cell receptor beta chain is from a study of shared clonotypes between healthy human individuals (dated by TCRdb to 2019 to 2021). General notes on the study: The cohort included three men and a couple of women between 18 and 49 years of age. For each donor, CD4 naive and CD4 memory were each given three plates, CD8 naive was given two plates, and CD8 memory was given one plate. The study deeply sequenced blood TCR repertoires of roughly five healthy adults to estimate repertoire size and the extent of clonotype sharing between individuals. To increase sequencing depth and limit assay-specific biases, TCR repertoire library preparation and sequencing were carried out by different laboratories using diverse techniques. Leukapheresis yielded between about 0.94 and 10 billion PBMCs per donor. Here is what the overall study found, with its caveats: Pairwise subsampling indicated that sequencing depth was expected to affect the degree of clonotype sharing among donors. Estimated clonotype richness was generally larger for naive than for memory subsets. Because the study included a small number of donors, the genetic and exposure-history diversity represented was limited. Compared with non-shared clonotypes, clonotypes shared by all four sorted-subset donors had higher generation probabilities. Sampling was restricted to blood, and TCR repertoires in tissue are likely to differ from TCR repertoires in blood. Incomplete sequencing was indicated by rarefaction of sorted-subset datasets, despite the large sequencing depth. Sharing across a few donors was observed for approximately 5% of naive CD4, 3.5% of naive CD8, 2% to 2.5% of memory CD4, and roughly 0.43% of memory CD8 clonotypes.

In its sample, this clone was seen once. What this receptor recognizes is not known. Per-base qualities were not stored, and no clone one base away is much larger. CD8 naive samples consisted of CD45RO-negative cells that were positively selected for CCR7, yielding a CD45RA+CCR7+ population without TemRA cells. The donors were healthy, HIV-negative adults who had no recently reported acute infections or vaccinations. All donors were Caucasian adults living in Nashville, Tennessee, USA. After blood collection by leukapheresis, PBMCs were isolated using Ficoll-Histopaque density gradient centrifugation and then cryopreserved in the vapor phase of liquid nitrogen. Analytical flow cytometry was used to check the purity and quantity of each magnetically sorted T cell population. Each sorted fraction had its genomic DNA isolated and then quantified by UV absorbance on a Nanodrop 2000c. The CDR3 spans 16 residues, from the cysteine through the phenylalanine. Just CDR3 DNA is preserved here, 48 bases in frame from base 1. CDR1 and CDR2, per the germline V gene (reference sequence), are MNHEY and SMNVEV. Trimming leaves V shorter by 3 bases and J shorter by 7 bases, with the junction holding 10 bases beyond the gene matches.

TCR CDR3 regions were amplified from genomic DNA by multiplex PCR using the deep immunoSEQ assay. For each cell subset, the extracted genomic DNA was distributed evenly across all wells of several immunoSEQ 96-well plates, and each plate served as one replicate. For sorted subsets, around 200 ng genomic DNA, equal to tens of thousands of T cell genomes, was loaded into each replicate PCR. Purified libraries were measured with a Qubit 3.0 fluorometer, size-checked on a Bioanalyzer 2100, and measured again with the KAPA Library Quantification kit. Each immunoSEQ 96-well plate was sequenced on its own single-read 150-cycle Illumina NextSeq 550 flow cell. The source study handled its data this way. Because the immunoSEQ output held only junctional sequences and lacked quality scores, the filtering could not match the filtering applied to full-length reads. Sequences were annotated with PyIR, a Python wrapper for IgBLAST v1.9, using IMGT germline references to assign V/J genes and CDR3. Reads were filtered out if the reads had weak V/J assignments (E-value above 1e-6), no CDR3, stop codons, out-of-frame junctions, or ambiguous translated residues. V3J clonotypes were defined as sequences sharing the same inferred V gene, J gene, and CDR3 amino acid sequence. The percentage overlap between two repertoires was calculated by dividing the number of shared unique clonotypes by the size of the smaller repertoire. RTK rarefaction, the Chao1 estimator, and Recon v2.1 estimates of unobserved clonotypes were used to assess repertoire richness. Generation probabilities were computed with OLGA for all TCRbeta clonotypes obtained by the gDNA method from several donors. The immuneACCESS repertoire file appears here via TCRdb, limited to in-frame rearrangements. These files lack a portion of the clones; in checked studies, under half of the deficit traces to unresolved V genes, and the cause of the others is not known. That table furnishes V, J and clone size, whereas the DNA furnished D and trimming. Present in this sample are 2 million or so clones, around 96% of which were seen just once. The top ten hold roughly 1% of the sample.

The TCR was taken from a man between 18 and 35 years old in good health. The chain couples TRBV27 to TRBJ2-7, with TRBD1 identical over 12 junction bases. Sequenced material: naive CD8+ T cells sorted from blood. In light of the paper, this sample's cell subset or site label describes: CD45RA+CCR7+. The CDR3 region reads CASSFGGTGGLREQYF. The base sequence is TGTGCCAGCAGTTTCGGCGGGACAGGGGGCTTGAGGGAGCAGTACTTC.